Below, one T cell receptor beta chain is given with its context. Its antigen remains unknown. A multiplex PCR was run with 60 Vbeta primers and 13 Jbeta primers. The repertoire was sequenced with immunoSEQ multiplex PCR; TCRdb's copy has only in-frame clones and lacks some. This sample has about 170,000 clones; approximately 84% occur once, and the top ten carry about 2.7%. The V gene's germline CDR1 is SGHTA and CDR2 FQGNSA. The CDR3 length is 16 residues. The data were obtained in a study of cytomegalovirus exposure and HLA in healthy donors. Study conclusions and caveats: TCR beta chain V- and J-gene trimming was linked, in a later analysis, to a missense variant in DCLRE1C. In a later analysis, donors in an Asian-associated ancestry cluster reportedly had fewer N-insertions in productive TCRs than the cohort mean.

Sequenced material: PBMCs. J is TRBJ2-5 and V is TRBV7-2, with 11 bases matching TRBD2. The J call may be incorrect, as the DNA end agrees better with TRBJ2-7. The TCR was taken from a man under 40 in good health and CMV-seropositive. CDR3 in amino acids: CASSLASGRAGPEQYF. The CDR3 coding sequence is TGTGCCAGCAGCTTAGCTAGCGGGAGGGCCGGACCCGAGCAGTACTTC.